These 4 T cell receptor beta chains came from one sample sequenced in a study of early T cells in non-severe SARS-CoV-2 infection. Using its own MiXCR run on the 5' RACE reads, TCRdb lists one record per CDR3 protein. The table lists roughly 29,000 distinct CDR3 sequences, around 6.1% of them singletons. Material: whole blood, obtained at baseline. Receptor source: an adult who was a healthcare worker with PCR-confirmed SARS-CoV-2 infection or an uninfected control (not recorded which).

This clonotype occurred many times. CDR3 amino acids: CASSPPLAGGLHPSYNEQFF. CDR3 DNA: TGTGCCAGCAGCCCCCCACTAGCGGGAGGACTACATCCCTCCTACAATGAGCAGTTCTTC. This rearrangement joins TRBV12-3 or TRBV12-4 to TRBJ2-1, with 12 bases that match TRBD2. Trimming removed 6 bases from V and 0 bases from J; junction bases left unmatched: 15. The CDR3 is made up of 20 amino acids.

This clonotype was recorded many times. V gene TRBV10-3 combines with J gene TRBJ2-1, with 7 nucleotides matching TRBD2. The CDR3 contains 12 residues. The junction had 6 bases not matched to a gene; V was cut back by 10 bases and J by 6 bases. Germline CDR1 reads ENHRY; CDR2 reads SYGVKD. The chain's CDR3 is CATGLERNEQFF. CDR3 DNA sequence: TGTGCCACTGGACTAGAACGCAATGAGCAGTTCTTC.

This clonotype was counted between two and nine times. The chain carries TRBV6-6 and TRBJ1-1, with D possibly being TRBD1 (5 bases). The CDR3 spans 16 residues. Germline lookup yields CDR1 MNHNY and CDR2 SVGAGI (reference sequence). V shed 7 bases and J shed 4 bases, with 22 bases lying between them. The CDR3 loop reads CASIADARESGTEAFF. The CDR3, as DNA: TGTGCCAGCATTGCGGACGCCAGGGAGTCGGGCACTGAAGCTTTCTTT.

This clonotype was observed at least ten times. The CDR3 loop reads CASSLDGLNQETQYF. CDR3 nucleotides: TGTGCCAGCAGTTTAGACGGACTAAACCAAGAGACCCAGTACTTC. The rearrangement uses TRBV12-3 or TRBV12-4 and TRBJ2-5, with D maybe TRBD2 (6 bases). This CDR3 has 15 residues. Trimming took off 1 base at V and 0 bases at J, with 9 bases between the two ends.